Sequencing of this TCR beta chain was carried out in a study of cytomegalovirus exposure and HLA in healthy donors. Note on this clone: Its antigen is currently unknown.

Points from the study as a whole: Compared with the approximately 700-donor mean, an Asian-associated ancestry cluster reportedly had fewer N-insertions, according to a later analysis. Reportedly, TCR beta sequences accurately predicted HLA-A and HLA-B alleles in most subjects.

The PCR contained 60 Vbeta and 13 Jbeta primers. Produced via immunoSEQ multiplex PCR; TCRdb's table is partial and in-frame only. The table records roughly 170,000 clones, 70% to 80% of them present only once. V was pared by 2 bases and J by 3 bases, with 6 bases of the junction left unmatched. The CDR3 consists of 16 residues. Germline V CDR1 and CDR2: ENHRY, SYGVKD. This receptor was identified in a woman aged 30 to 39 in good health and CMV-seropositive. What was sequenced was PBMCs. This chain connects TRBV10-3 to TRBJ1-3; 8 bases match TRBD1. The CDR3, as DNA: TGTGCCATCAGTGAGCCCCGGACAGGGAGTGGAAACACCATATATTTT. It is translated as CAISEPRTGSGNTIYF.